This T cell receptor (beta chain) stems from a study of cytomegalovirus exposure and HLA in healthy donors (dated by TCRdb to 2016 to 2017). Broadly, across the study: According to an earlier analysis of several hundred of the donors, about 179 million T cells yielded 117 million unique TCR beta sequences and 250 to 350 Gb of sequence data. Across 398 genotyped donors of the cohort, an average of roughly 250,000 unique TCR beta nucleotide sequences per donor were sequenced, and roughly 20% of those sequences were non-productive. All discovery cohort repertoires had been generated on a single sequencing platform. The study was designed to test whether signatures of past pathogen exposure could be identified by cataloging public T cell receptors. Roughly 5 DR-DQ haplotypes were handled as single units for association and clustering because linkage in the cohort was strong. Approximately 300 gigabases of sequencing data and about 92 million unique TCR sequences made up an early release that covered roughly 670 HLA-typed donors. The T cell repertoires of under 700 subjects were profiled by immunosequencing and related to cytomegalovirus serostatus. An earlier analysis of fewer than 700 of the donors applied high-throughput TCR beta sequencing to assess whether each TCR beta V gene segment acted as functional or pseudogenic. Donor age, sex, ethnicity and CMV serostatus were collected together with the repertoire data. The number of donors typed differed by locus, with about 620-630 for A, B, C, DRB1 and DQB1, roughly 520 for DQA1, over 600 for DPA1, and some 450 for DPB1. To predict cytomegalovirus infection status, the study brought together high-throughput TCR immunosequencing, statistical association of individual TCRs with disease status, and machine learning. Of the roughly 400 genotyped donors, 65% to 90% were placed in the genetic ancestry cluster associated with self-reported Caucasian donors. Rather than drawing on any new phenotypic data, the later analysis identified candidate immune exposures from TCR beta sequences and the way those sequences occurred across donors. In addition to the first cohort of around 670 subjects, a separate validation cohort of about 120 different subjects was used. In a later genetic analysis, genome-wide SNP genotypes for about 65% of the 666 donors were used, and that subset was treated as a discovery cohort. A later analysis re-examined previously published TCR beta repertoires from about 670 donors and added high-resolution HLA genotyping to investigate patterns of TCR occurrence. Class I and class II HLA loci were covered by the typing at four-digit resolution. Overall results and qualifications from the work: A later analysis associated 15,000 to 20,000 TCR beta sequences with specific HLA alleles at a false discovery rate of 0.05. According to a later analysis, parvovirus B19, influenza, CMV and Epstein-Barr virus appeared linked to several top co-occurrence clusters. Linkage disequilibrium might explain the correlated functional status among segregating V segments, but an unknown experimental factor could not be ruled out. In a later analysis, HLA-associated TCR beta chains were found to be more clonally expanded and to have lower generation probabilities than equally common non-associated chains. In both the original and validation cohorts, the classifier was reported to diagnose cytomegalovirus status with high specificity and sensitivity. Some IMGT-functional V segments, including TRBV6-2 and TRBV6-3, could not be told apart with the 87-base-pair reads, so those segments were excluded. HLA typing was unavailable for some donors at each locus, so association tests used only the typed subset. Three of the identified cytomegalovirus-associated TCR beta chains were confirmed in vitro to be specific for cytomegalovirus antigens. Roughly uniform sequencing depth across donors was assumed in presence/absence analyses, although this assumption may not hold. The only immune exposure information available for the cohort was CMV serostatus. A further reported finding was that TCR beta sequences accurately predicted the HLA-A and HLA-B alleles for most subjects in the first cohort. A later genetic analysis reported fewer N-insertions in productive TCRs among donors in an Asian-associated ancestry cluster than the approximately 700-donor mean. Assigning TCR associations to individual alleles was difficult when HLA alleles, especially DR and DQ, strongly co-occurred. Most TCR sequences were observed very rarely across donors, whereas some public TCRs were present in many individuals. A group of highly shared sequence variants was considered likely to be a technical artifact of the sequencing pipeline. The earlier analysis of 587 of the donors excluded about 16 rarely observed V segments, including chromosome 9 orphons, because counts were too low. In the study, 150 to 200 TCR beta chains were listed as associated with cytomegalovirus. This cohort had only TCR beta chains sequenced, and the lack of alpha or paired-chain data limited which features could be detected. A later analysis found that TCR association rates varied across HLA loci, with DRB1 alleles showing the most associated TCRs and HLA-C alleles the fewest. In a later analysis, most CMV-associated TCR beta chains were found to appear HLA-restricted, with HLA associations seemingly driven largely by CMV exposure. An earlier analysis of approximately 600 of the donors showed that most TCR beta V segments appeared in productive rearrangements either about 87% or about 30% of the time, which broadly matched IMGT annotations. The authors suggested that the approach could potentially be generalized to other disease states and immunological phenotypes. A later genetic analysis associated a missense DCLRE1C variant with V-gene and J-gene trimming of TCR beta chains, and an independent cohort replicated the association.

Sequences SGHTA (CDR1) and FQGNSA (CDR2) are obtained from the germline V gene. The CDR3 numbers 15 residues from cysteine through phenylalanine. Only CDR3 DNA remains: 45 bases, in frame from the first base. After removal of 4 bases from V and 9 bases from J, the junction retains 12 bases not matched to a gene. Library method: the immunoSEQ multiplex PCR assay. A mixture of 60 forward primers for TCR Vbeta segments and 13 reverse primers for TCR Jbeta segments was used in the multiplex PCR. The CDR3 region of rearranged TCR beta genes was amplified from genomic DNA by a multiplex PCR assay. On the Illumina HiSeq System, the amplified TCR beta libraries were sequenced as 87-base-pair reads. The paper's data handling went like this. In a later analysis, around 80 million unique TCR beta chains were counted across the 650 to 750 repertoires, and some 10 million of these chains were shared by at least two donors. A nearest-neighbor algorithm error-corrected the raw reads and collapsed the reads into unique sequences, merging closely related sequences to remove PCR and sequencing errors. V, D and J gene segments were assigned by aligning CDR3 sequences to IMGT reference sequences. For a sequence to be retained, a match of at least six nucleotides to both a V gene segment and a J gene segment was required. Rearrangements were classified as productive when the CDR3 lacked stop codons and remained in frame with V and J, and all other rearrangements were classified as non-productive. Following IMGT convention, CDR3 was defined as the stretch from the second conserved V-encoded cysteine to the conserved J-encoded phenylalanine. The earlier analysis of some 600 of the donors excluded sequences that lacked an unambiguous match to a single V gene segment. In an earlier analysis of roughly 500 of the donors, V segments were called functional above 56.7% productive rearrangements and were called segregating when the between-donor standard deviation exceeded 5%. A statistical classification framework was built for diagnosing cytomegalovirus status from the catalog of TCR beta chain sequences. In a later analysis, V and J genes were assigned by comparing TCR nucleotide sequences against IMGT/GENE-DB human TR gene sequences. In a later analysis, CDR3 sequences and most-parsimonious VDJ recombination scenarios were assigned using the TCRdist pipeline. A later analysis defined each TCR beta chain by its CDR3 amino acid sequence plus V-gene family, and excluded reads lacking a unique V-gene family. In a later analysis, 450 to 600 highly shared, low-generation-probability nucleotide sequences were removed to address suspected cross-contamination and a sequencing artifact. In a later analysis, a clonal expansion index was calculated for each public chain from normalized within-repertoire ranks of inferred template counts. In a later analysis, generation probabilities were computed using a VDJ recombination model fitted to out-of-frame rearrangements, and the results were checked against IGoR. In a later analysis, TCR-TCR, TCR-HLA and TCR-CMV co-occurrence was scored with hypergeometric tests, and a repertoire-size bias correction was applied to TCR pairs. To estimate false discovery rates, a later analysis permuted the HLA or CMV assignments 20 times. In a later analysis, co-occurring TCRs were grouped using DBSCAN, and TCRdist sequence similarity was added for clustering within HLA-allele-positive subsets. Co-occurrence clustering excluded repertoires with fewer than 30,000 or more than 120,000 public chains, plus five with anomalous nucleotide sharing. This is the immuneACCESS table as TCRdb keeps it, with only in-frame sequences that have V and J called. A part of the clones is gone; compared with another copy, unresolved V genes explain less than half, and the rest is unexplained. V and J calls and clone size are as listed in that table; D and trimming were resolved from the DNA. For this sample there are 150,000 to 200,000 clones; over 75% appear just once. 1% to 1.5% of the sample is held by the ten biggest clonotypes.

About this clone: The antigen it binds to is not known. No qualities accompany the bases; no much larger clone lies one base away.

The cohort consisted of more than 650 healthy bone marrow donors. At the time of sampling, all cohort members were nominally healthy, though unrecorded immune exposures were likely present. The donor was CMV seropositive and belonged to the group of 270 or so seropositive cohort members. A peripheral blood sample was provided by each donor, and peripheral blood mononuclear cells were used for TCR beta sequencing. The Qiagen DNeasy Blood Extraction Kit was used to extract genomic DNA from the blood cell samples. Sequencing was performed on PBMCs. The receptor was derived from a man aged 45-60 years in good health and CMV-seropositive. This chain is built from TRBV7-2 and TRBJ1-5, with 7 bases matching TRBD1. The nucleotides read TGTGCCAGCAGCTCCACCGGGACAGCCTTAGGGCCCCAGCATTTT. It is translated as CASSSTGTALGPQHF.